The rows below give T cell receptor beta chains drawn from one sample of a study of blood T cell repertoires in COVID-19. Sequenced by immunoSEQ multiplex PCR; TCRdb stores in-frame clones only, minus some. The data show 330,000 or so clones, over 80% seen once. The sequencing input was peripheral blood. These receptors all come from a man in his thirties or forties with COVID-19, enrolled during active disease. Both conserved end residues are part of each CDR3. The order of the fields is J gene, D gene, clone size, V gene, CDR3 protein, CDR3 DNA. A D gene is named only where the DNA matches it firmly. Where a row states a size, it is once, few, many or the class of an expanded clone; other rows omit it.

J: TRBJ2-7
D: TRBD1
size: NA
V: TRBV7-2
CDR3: CASSPGQGYEQYF
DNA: TGTGCCAGCAGCCCGGGACAGGGGTACGAGCAGTACTTC

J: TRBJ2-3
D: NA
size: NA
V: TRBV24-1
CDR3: CATSDSGGTDTQYF
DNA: TGTGCCACCAGTGATAGCGGTGGCACAGATACGCAGTATTTT

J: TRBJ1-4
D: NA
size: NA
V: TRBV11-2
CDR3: CASSYLGYEKLFF
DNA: TGTGCCAGCAGCTACCTAGGCTATGAAAAACTGTTTTTT

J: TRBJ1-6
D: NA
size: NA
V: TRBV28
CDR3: CASSLRGSPLHF
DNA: TGTGCCAGCAGTTTAAGGGGTTCACCCCTCCACTTT

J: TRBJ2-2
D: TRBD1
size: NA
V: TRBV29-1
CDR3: CSVENMDRGGTGELFF
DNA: TGCAGCGTTGAAAATATGGACAGGGGAGGAACCGGGGAGCTGTTTTTT

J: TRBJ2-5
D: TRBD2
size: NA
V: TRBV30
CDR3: CAWSSVGGETQYF
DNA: TGTGCCTGGAGCTCCGTGGGGGGGGAGACCCAGTACTTC

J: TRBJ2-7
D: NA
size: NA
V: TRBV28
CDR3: CASSLGFPYEQYF
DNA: TGTGCCAGCAGTTTAGGCTTCCCCTACGAGCAGTACTTC

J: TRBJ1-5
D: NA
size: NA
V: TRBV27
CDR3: CASGWRGNNQPQHF
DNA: TGTGCCAGCGGCTGGCGGGGTAATAATCAGCCCCAGCATTTT

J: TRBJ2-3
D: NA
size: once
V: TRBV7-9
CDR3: CASSFGQGPDTQYF
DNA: TGTGCCAGCAGCTTCGGCCAGGGGCCAGATACGCAGTATTTT

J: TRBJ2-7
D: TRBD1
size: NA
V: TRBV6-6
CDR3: CASSIGQGYSYEQYF
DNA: TGTGCCAGCAGTATTGGACAGGGGTATTCCTACGAGCAGTACTTC

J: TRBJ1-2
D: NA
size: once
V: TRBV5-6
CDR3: CASSSTVYGYTF
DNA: TGTGCCAGCAGCTCGACAGTTTATGGCTACACCTTC

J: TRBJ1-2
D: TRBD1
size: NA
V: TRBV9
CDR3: CASSPRTGGTNYGYTF
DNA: TGTGCCAGCAGCCCGCGGACAGGGGGTACTAACTATGGCTACACCTTC

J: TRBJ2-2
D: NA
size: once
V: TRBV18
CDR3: CASSPSRGAGELFF
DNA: TGTGCCAGCTCACCATCCCGGGGAGCCGGGGAGCTGTTTTTT

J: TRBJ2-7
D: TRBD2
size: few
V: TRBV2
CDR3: CASSPGLAGGSYEQYF
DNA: TGTGCCAGCAGTCCGGGGCTAGCGGGGGGGTCCTACGAGCAGTACTTC

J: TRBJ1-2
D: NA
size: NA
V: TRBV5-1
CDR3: CASSRGNYGYTF
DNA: TGCGCCAGCAGCCGGGGGAACTATGGCTACACCTTC

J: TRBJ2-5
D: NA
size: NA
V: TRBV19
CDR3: CASSIDIRETQYF
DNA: TGTGCCAGTAGTATCGATATCCGGGAGACCCAGTACTTC

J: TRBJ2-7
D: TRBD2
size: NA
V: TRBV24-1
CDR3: CATSDSRTSGHEQYF
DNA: TGTGCCACCAGTGATTCACGGACTAGCGGGCACGAGCAGTACTTC

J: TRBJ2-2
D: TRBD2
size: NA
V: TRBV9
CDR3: CASSGSGGPGLAGGGGELFF
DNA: TGTGCCAGCAGCGGTTCGGGGGGACCGGGACTAGCGGGAGGAGGCGGGGAGCTGTTTTTT

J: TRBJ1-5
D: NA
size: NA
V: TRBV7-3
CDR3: CASSEGQNQPQHF
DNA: TGTGCCAGCAGCGAAGGACAGAATCAGCCCCAGCATTTT

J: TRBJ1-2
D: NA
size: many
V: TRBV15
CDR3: CATSRQDPSYGYTF
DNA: TGTGCCACCAGCCGACAGGACCCTTCCTATGGCTACACCTTC

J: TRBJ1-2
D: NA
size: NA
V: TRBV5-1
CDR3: CASSGEGSPRYGYTF
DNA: TGCGCCAGCAGCGGGGAGGGCTCCCCGAGGTATGGCTACACCTTC

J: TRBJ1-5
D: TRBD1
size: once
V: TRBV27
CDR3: CASRGTGGSGNQPQHF
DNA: TGTGCCAGCAGAGGGACAGGGGGTAGCGGCAATCAGCCCCAGCATTTT